This T cell receptor (beta chain) was sequenced in a study of beta chain features in type 1 diabetes. Across the study: All of the samples together had approximately 100,000,000 sorted cells examined.

This clone showed up just a few times. The target antigen is unknown. Broader study findings: PCR might pick shorter templates more often, in the same way for patients and controls. Because the template was cDNA, high-expressing cells might be over-represented. VDJ junctions sequenced from type 1 diabetes patients showed fewer insertions and more deletions.

As every portion of the isolated RNA was reverse transcribed, the sequencing read expressed TCRB transcripts. Produced via immunoSEQ multiplex PCR; TCRdb's table is partial and in-frame only. The sample records roughly 170,000 clones, about 12% being singletons. V was clipped by 2 bases and J by 3 bases, with 12 bases between them. There are 15 residues in the CDR3. The germline gives CDR1 SEHNR, CDR2 FQNEAQ (reference sequence). The chain links TRBV7-9 to TRBJ2-3; D is possibly TRBD1 (6 bases). What was sequenced was central memory CD4+ T cells from blood. The receptor was derived from a woman aged 18-29 years in good health. The CDR3 nucleotides are TGTGCCAGCAGCTTACAGGGGACGGGGACAGATACGCAGTATTTT. Amino acid sequence: CASSLQGTGTDTQYF.